Below, one TCR beta chain is given with its context. Its specific antigen is unknown. The junction does not match germline at one end; this may be a read error. The CDR3 regions of human TCRbeta chains were analyzed by immunosequencing. On the authors' methods: Repertoire TCRs were matched against a reference library of SARS-CoV-2-specific TCRs generated with the MIRA antigen-specificity platform. Breadth was defined as the fraction of unique TCRs that were SARS-CoV-2-associated. Depth was defined as the fraction of total T cells that were SARS-CoV-2-associated. Using the MIRA data, every spike-specific TCR was mapped to the spike region that the TCR reacted to and assigned to either a CD4 or a CD8 class. Log10-transformed breadth and depth values were compared by one-way ANOVA with Sidak's multiple comparisons tests. Entries here come from immuneACCESS through TCRdb and include only in-frame sequences with V and J called. Some clones fail to appear in such tables; in the studies checked, an unresolved V gene covers under half of the shortfall, and the cause of the remainder is unknown. V and J calls and clone size are copied from that table; D and trimming were computed from the DNA. In all, the sample holds around 76,000 clones, and about four fifths of those were seen once. Clones ranked in the top ten supply about a tenth of the sample.

In the germline V gene (reference sequence), CDR1 corresponds to SGHNT and CDR2 to YYREEE. The CDR3, cysteine through phenylalanine, is 12 amino acids long. CDR3 DNA is the only sequence kept; it has 36 bases, read in frame from the first base. Read against the paper, the sample's time point label means: baseline before first vaccination. Vaccinee samples came from UK trials COV001 and COV002, including a single-blind randomized controlled phase 2/3 trial of AZD1222 (ChAdOx1 nCoV-19) in healthy adults. For TCRbeta chain sequencing, PBMC samples were collected from trial participants at day 0 and at day 28 after the second dose. The record originates from a study of T cell responses to AZD1222 COVID-19 vaccine (dated by TCRdb to the early 2020s). Looking at the study overall: Because spike-specific TCR depth and breadth did not differ between the two schedules, AZD1222 recipients who got a second dose at roughly 4 weeks were pooled with those who got a second dose at roughly 12 weeks. TCR sequencing was performed for about 250 trial participants, of whom about 210 were given two doses of AZD1222 and around 26 were given two doses of MenACWY control vaccine. Trial participants were enrolled into age subgroups of 18-55, 56-69 and 70-plus years, which contained approximately 150, 30 and 60 TCR-sequenced participants, respectively.

On the study overall, not on this receptor specifically: The vaccine-associated CD4 TCRs covered the entire spike protein, and the dominant responses fell in regions 160-218 and 743-854. Epitopes outside the regions mutated in the B.1.351 and B.1.1.7 variants were reportedly recognized by nearly half of the unique spike-specific TCRs. Only five to seven AZD1222 recipients were SARS-CoV-2 seropositive at baseline, limiting conclusions about previously exposed vaccinees. Spike-specific TCR breadth and depth rose significantly after two AZD1222 doses compared with day 0 and with MenACWY recipients. The 56-69-year group was small, and its depth increase did not reach significance, likely because of low power. Participants were mostly white British and included more females than males, and it was suggested by the authors that clonal diversity may have been underestimated. Because no day 14 peak-response samples were available, repertoires were characterized only after the peak T cell response.

This TCR was sampled from an adult in good health. The input for sequencing was peripheral blood, taken on day 0 of AZD1222 vaccination. In this chain, TRBV5-4 is recombined with TRBJ2-1, with the D gene tentatively TRBD1 or TRBD2, based on 5 matching bases in each. This receptor carries the CDR3 CASSLAGDPRVF. The base sequence is TGTGCCAGCAGCTTGGCCGGGGACCCCCGGGTCTTC. Reference TRBV5-4 and TRBJ2-1 proteins supply the regions before and after the CDR3; the full variable domain is: ETGVTQSPTHLIKTRGQQVTLRCSSQSGHNTVSWYQQALGQGPQFIFQYYREEENGRGNFPPRFSGLQFPNYSSELNVNALELDDSALYLCASSLAGDPRVFGPGTRLTVL.